What follows are 2 T cell receptor beta chains derived from one specimen sequenced in a study of blood T cell repertoires in COVID-19. Sequenced by immunoSEQ multiplex PCR; TCRdb stores in-frame clones only, minus some. The data hold roughly 170,000 clones, with about 80% observed a single time. Sequencing used PBMCs or T cells enriched from blood (not recorded which). These receptors came from a man over 45 who had recovered from COVID-19.

V usage is TRBV6-5 and J usage is TRBJ1-1; D possibly corresponds to TRBD1 (5 bases). Trimming shortened V by 3 bases and J by 5 bases, and 10 bases separated the two germline ends. Germline lookup yields CDR1 MNHEY and CDR2 SVGAGI. The CDR3 is 13 amino acids. The CDR3 nucleotides are TGTGCCAGCAGTTATCTTAAGGGGACTGAAGCTTTCTTT. Its protein is CASSYLKGTEAFF.

V is TRBV3-1 (or the pseudogene TRBV3-2) and J is TRBJ2-7; tentatively, D is TRBD1 (6 bases). Looked up from germline, CDR1 is LGHDT and CDR2 is YNNKEL (reference sequence). The CDR3 totals 15 residues. V lost 0 bases and J lost 2, with 11 bases in between. DNA for the CDR3: TGTGCCAGCAGCCAAGATCCCCGGGACACCTACGAGCAGTACTTC. It yields the protein CASSQDPRDTYEQYF.